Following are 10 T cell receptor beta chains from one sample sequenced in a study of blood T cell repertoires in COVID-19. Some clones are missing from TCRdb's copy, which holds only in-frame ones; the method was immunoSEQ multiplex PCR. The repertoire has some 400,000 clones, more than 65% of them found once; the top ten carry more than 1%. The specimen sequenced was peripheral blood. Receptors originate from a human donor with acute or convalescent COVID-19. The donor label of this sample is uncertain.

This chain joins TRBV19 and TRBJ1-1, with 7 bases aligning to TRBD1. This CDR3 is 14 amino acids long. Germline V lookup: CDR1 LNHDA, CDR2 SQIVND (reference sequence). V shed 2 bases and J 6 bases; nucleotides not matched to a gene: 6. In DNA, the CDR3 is TGTGCCAGTAGTATACCAGGGGGACGGGCTGAAGCTTTCTTT. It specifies CASSIPGGRAEAFF.

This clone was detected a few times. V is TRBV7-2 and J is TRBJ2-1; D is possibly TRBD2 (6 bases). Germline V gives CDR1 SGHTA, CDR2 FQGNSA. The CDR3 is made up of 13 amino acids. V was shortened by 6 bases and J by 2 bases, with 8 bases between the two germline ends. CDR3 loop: CASRIAAYNEQFF. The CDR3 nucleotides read TGTGCCAGCAGGATAGCGGCCTACAATGAGCAGTTCTTC.

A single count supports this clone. CDR3 amino acids: CASSIVVWTSGNNEQFF. DNA of the CDR3: TGTGCCAGTAGTATAGTAGTTTGGACTAGCGGTAACAATGAGCAGTTCTTC. The rearrangement uses TRBV19 and TRBJ2-1, with TRBD2 matching over 10 bases. CDR3 length: 17 residues. Germline V CDR1 and CDR2: LNHDA, SQIVND (reference sequence). Trimming took 1 base from V and 5 from J; bases not matched to a gene: 8. Full variable domain (outside the CDR3, taken from reference TRBV19 and TRBJ2-1): DGGITQSPKYLFRKEGQNVTLSCEQNLNHDAMYWYRQDPGQGLRLIYYSQIVNDFQKGDIAEGYSVSREKKESFPLTVTSAQKNPTAFYLCASSIVVWTSGNNEQFFGPGTRLTVL.

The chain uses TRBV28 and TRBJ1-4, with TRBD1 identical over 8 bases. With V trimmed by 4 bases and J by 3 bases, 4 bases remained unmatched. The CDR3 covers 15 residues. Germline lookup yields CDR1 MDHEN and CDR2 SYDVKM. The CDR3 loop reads CASSSRTGPNEKLFF. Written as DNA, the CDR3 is TGTGCCAGCAGTTCCCGGACAGGGCCTAATGAAAAACTGTTTTTT.

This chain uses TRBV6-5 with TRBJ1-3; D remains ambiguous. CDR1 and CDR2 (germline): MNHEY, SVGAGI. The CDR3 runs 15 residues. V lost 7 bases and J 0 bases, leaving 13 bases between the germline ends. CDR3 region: CASTREAFSGNTIYF. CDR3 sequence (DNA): TGTGCCAGCACCAGAGAGGCCTTCTCTGGAAACACCATATATTTT.

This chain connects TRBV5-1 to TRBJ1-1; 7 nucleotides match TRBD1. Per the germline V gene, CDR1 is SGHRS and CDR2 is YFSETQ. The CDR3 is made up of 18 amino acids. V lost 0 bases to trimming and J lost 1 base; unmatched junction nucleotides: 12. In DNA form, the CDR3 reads TGCGCCAGCAGCTTGGGGCCTCATCAGGGGGAGGCGAACACTGAAGCTTTCTTT. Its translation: CASSLGPHQGEANTEAFF.

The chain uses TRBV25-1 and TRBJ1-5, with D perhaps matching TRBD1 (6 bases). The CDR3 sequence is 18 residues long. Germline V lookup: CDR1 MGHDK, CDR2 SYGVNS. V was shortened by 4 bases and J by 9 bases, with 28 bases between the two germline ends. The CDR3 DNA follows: TGTGCCAGCAGTGGACCCCCCGGGAACAGGGTCGCAGGGGTGCCCCAGCATTTT. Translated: CASSGPPGNRVAGVPQHF. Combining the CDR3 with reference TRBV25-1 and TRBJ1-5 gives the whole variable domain EADIYQTPRYLVIGTGKKITLECSQTMGHDKMYWYQQDPGMELHLIHYSYGVNSTEKGDLSSESTVSRIRTEHFPLTLESARPSHTSQYLCASSGPPGNRVAGVPQHFGDGTRLSIL.

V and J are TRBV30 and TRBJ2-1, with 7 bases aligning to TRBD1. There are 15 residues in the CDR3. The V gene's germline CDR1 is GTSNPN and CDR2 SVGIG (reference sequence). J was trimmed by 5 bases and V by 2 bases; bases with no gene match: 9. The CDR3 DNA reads TGTGCCTGGAGTCCAGGGTGGACAGGAAACAATGAGCAGTTCTTC. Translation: CAWSPGWTGNNEQFF.

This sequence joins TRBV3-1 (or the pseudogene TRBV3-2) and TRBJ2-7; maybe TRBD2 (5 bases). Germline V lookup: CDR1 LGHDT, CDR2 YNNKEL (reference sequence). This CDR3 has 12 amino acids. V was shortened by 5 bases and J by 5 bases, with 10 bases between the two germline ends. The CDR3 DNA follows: TGTGCCAGCAGCGGGAGTTACCACGAGCAGTACTTC. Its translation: CASSGSYHEQYF.

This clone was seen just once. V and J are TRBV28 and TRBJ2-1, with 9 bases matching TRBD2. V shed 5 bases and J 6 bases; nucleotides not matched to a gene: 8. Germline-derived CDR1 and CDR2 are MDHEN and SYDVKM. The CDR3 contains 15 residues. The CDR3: CASSPLLAGPNEQFF. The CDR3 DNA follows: TGTGCCAGCAGTCCTTTACTAGCGGGTCCCAATGAGCAGTTCTTC.